These 12 T cell receptor beta chains share one sample of origin, sequenced in a study of shared clonotypes between healthy human individuals. Profiling relied on immunoSEQ multiplex PCR, and the TCRdb table lists in-frame clones only, not all of them. Of a few million clones in the sample, just under 95% were seen once. Sequenced sample: naive CD4+ T cells from PBMCs. As for subset: CD45RA+ positively selected. These receptor sequences come from a man between 18 and 35 years old in good health. Some clones in this sample may be carry-over from other donors' samples.

This chain uses TRBV2 with TRBJ2-1, with TRBD2 as a possible D gene (5 bases). The CDR3 sequence is 15 residues long. V lost 1 base to trimming and J lost 4 bases, with 11 bases between them. Germline V gene data show CDR1 as SNHLY and CDR2 as FYNNEI. CDR3 bases: TGTGCCAGCAGTGAAGGGCTCCCGGGGTACAATGAGCAGTTCTTC. Translated, it gives CASSEGLPGYNEQFF.

The CDR3 region has the DNA TGTGCCTGGAGCCGTACTAGCGGGAAAACCTACGAGCAGTACTTC. Its translation: CAWSRTSGKTYEQYF. The J gene is TRBJ2-7, the V gene TRBV30, with 10 bases identical to TRBD2. The CDR3 has 15 residues. Per the germline V gene, CDR1 is GTSNPN and CDR2 is SVGIG (reference sequence). With 3 bases clipped from V and 2 bases from J, the junction kept 7 bases outside the gene matches.

The V and J genes are TRBV5-4 and TRBJ1-4; TRBD1 might be the D (6 bases). The germline gives CDR1 SGHNT, CDR2 YYREEE (reference sequence). This CDR3 is built from 17 residues. V was trimmed by 4 bases and J by 0 bases, leaving 16 bases between them. Here the CDR3 reads CASSPTTDRTTNEKLFF. The CDR3 DNA is TGTGCCAGCAGCCCTACAACCGACAGGACAACTAATGAAAAACTGTTTTTT.

CDR3: CASSPNREGGYTF. DNA for the CDR3: TGTGCCAGCAGCCCGAACAGGGAGGGTGGCTACACCTTC. The chain uses TRBV11-2 and TRBJ1-2, with D perhaps TRBD1 (6 bases). CDR1 SGHAT and CDR2 FQNNGV come from the germline V gene. This CDR3 spans 13 amino acids. With 5 bases removed from V and 7 bases from J, the gap between germline ends came to 14 bases.

Note on this clone: The same CDR3 can be traced to other DNA sequences in this sample. The J gene is TRBJ2-5, the V gene TRBV29-1, with D perhaps matching TRBD1 (5 bases). Trimming pared 4 bases from V and 5 bases from J, leaving 14 bases between. The CDR3 is made up of 13 amino acids. Germline CDR1 reads SQVTM; CDR2 reads ANQGSEA. The CDR3 region is CSVAGRARETQYF. CDR3 bases: TGCAGCGTTGCCGGCAGGGCCCGGGAGACCCAGTACTTC.

The chain joins TRBV5-4 to TRBJ1-2; tentatively, D is TRBD1 (5 bases). With 4 bases removed from V and 4 bases from J, the gap between germline ends came to 14 bases. This CDR3 comprises 14 residues. Germline V lookup: CDR1 SGHNT, CDR2 YYREEE (reference sequence). The CDR3, as DNA: TGTGCCAGCAGCCCAGGGACGTGGACCTATGGCTACACCTTC. Its translation is CASSPGTWTYGYTF.

V usage is TRBV5-4 and J usage is TRBJ2-6; possibly TRBD1 for D (5 bases). CDR3 length equals 16 residues. V lost 0 bases to trimming and J lost 3 bases, with 10 bases between them. The V gene's germline CDR1 is SGHNT and CDR2 YYREEE (reference sequence). The CDR3 DNA reads TGTGCCAGCAGCTTGGACGTTAGGGGTGGGGCCAACGTCCTGACTTTC. It specifies CASSLDVRGGANVLTF.

The chain couples TRBV2 to TRBJ2-6, with D tentatively TRBD1 (6 bases). The CDR3 sequence is 15 residues long. Germline values: CDR1 SNHLY, CDR2 FYNNEI. V was clipped by 8 bases and J by 0 bases, with 11 bases between them. CDR3 region: CASRTGFSGANVLTF. The CDR3 DNA sequence: TGTGCCAGCCGAACAGGGTTCTCTGGGGCCAACGTCCTGACTTTC. Combining the CDR3 with reference TRBV2 and TRBJ2-6 gives the whole variable domain EPEVTQTPSHQVTQMGQEVILRCVPISNHLYFYWYRQILGQKVEFLVSFYNNEISEKSEIFDDQFSVERPDGSNFTLKIRSTKLEDSAMYFCASRTGFSGANVLTFGAGSRLTVL.

V usage is TRBV7-3 and J usage is TRBJ2-1; 8 nucleotides align to TRBD2. This CDR3 is 16 amino acids long. The junction had 3 bases not matched to a gene; V was cut back by 2 bases and J by 0 bases. Germline V gene sequence: CDR1 SGHTA, CDR2 FQGTGA. The CDR3 bases are TGTGCCAGCAGCTTAGAGCGGGAGAGCTCCTACAATGAGCAGTTCTTC. Amino acid sequence: CASSLERESSYNEQFF.

This chain uses TRBV6-6 with TRBJ2-2; TRBD1 might be the D (5 bases). CDR1 is MNHNY, CDR2 SVGAGI, per germline (reference sequence). CDR3 length: 16 amino acids. V gave up 7 bases and J gave up 8 bases, with 23 bases separating them. This chain's CDR3 is CASKDSVGWGKGELFF. CDR3 in DNA: TGTGCCAGCAAAGACAGTGTGGGTTGGGGTAAAGGGGAGCTGTTTTTT.

The count of this clone is one. In DNA, the CDR3 is TGTGCCAGCAGCTTAGGACAGATAAATGAGCAGTTCTTC. Translating gives CASSLGQINEQFF. The chain joins TRBV11-3 to TRBJ2-1; tentatively, D is TRBD1 (5 bases). This CDR3 has 13 residues. V gave up 1 base and J gave up 7 bases, with 8 bases separating them. Looked up from germline, CDR1 is SGHNT and CDR2 is YENEEA.

This chain connects TRBV5-1 to TRBJ1-4; D possibly corresponds to TRBD1 (5 bases). The V end was cut by 3 bases, the J end by 8 bases, with 17 bases between. CDR1 is SGHRS, CDR2 YFSETQ, per germline. This CDR3 is 15 amino acids long. This chain's CDR3 is CASSSSGGWSEKLFF. In DNA form, the CDR3 reads TGCGCCAGCAGCTCCTCCGGGGGTTGGTCCGAAAAACTGTTTTTT.